This T cell receptor (beta chain) emerged from a study of T-cell memory formation after mild COVID-19. The overall study: For the most part, TCR clusters were specific to one donor.

The study's findings and limits: Clones which contracted sat mainly in CM and EM if CD4+, and in EMRA if CD8+. Memory cells collected pre-infection included some clones that later responded, suggesting cross-reactive memory joined.

Trimming took 0 bases from V and 4 from J, leaving 7 bases between them. CDR3 size: 13 residues. Germline V gives CDR1 SGDLS, CDR2 YYNGEE. Using constant-segment primers, 5'RACE produced TCR alpha and TCR beta cDNA libraries carrying sample barcodes and UMIs. TCRdb passed the 5' RACE reads through MiXCR, listing each CDR3 protein once. The sample contains tens of thousands of distinct CDR3 sequences, around 17% of which appear only once. This clonotype was seen a handful of times. What it binds is not known. This receptor was taken from an adult woman who had mild COVID-19 (a few samples of this study predate the infection). Cell type and time point are not known. The sequencing sample was made of PBMCs or a T cell subset sorted from them (not recorded which). The V call is TRBV9, the J call TRBJ1-2; no definite D call. The CDR3 sequence is CASSVDDSYGYTF. The CDR3, as DNA: TGTGCCAGCAGCGTAGATGACTCCTATGGCTACACCTTC.